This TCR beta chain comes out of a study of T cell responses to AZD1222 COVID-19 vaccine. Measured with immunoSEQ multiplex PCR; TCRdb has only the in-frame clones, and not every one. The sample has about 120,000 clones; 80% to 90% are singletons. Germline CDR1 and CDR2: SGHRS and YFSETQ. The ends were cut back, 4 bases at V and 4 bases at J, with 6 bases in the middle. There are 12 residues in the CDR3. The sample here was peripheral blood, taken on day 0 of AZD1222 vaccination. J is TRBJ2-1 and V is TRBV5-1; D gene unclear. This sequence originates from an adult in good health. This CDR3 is CASSPTYNEQFF. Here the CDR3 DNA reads TGCGCCAGCAGCCCAACATACAATGAGCAGTTCTTC.